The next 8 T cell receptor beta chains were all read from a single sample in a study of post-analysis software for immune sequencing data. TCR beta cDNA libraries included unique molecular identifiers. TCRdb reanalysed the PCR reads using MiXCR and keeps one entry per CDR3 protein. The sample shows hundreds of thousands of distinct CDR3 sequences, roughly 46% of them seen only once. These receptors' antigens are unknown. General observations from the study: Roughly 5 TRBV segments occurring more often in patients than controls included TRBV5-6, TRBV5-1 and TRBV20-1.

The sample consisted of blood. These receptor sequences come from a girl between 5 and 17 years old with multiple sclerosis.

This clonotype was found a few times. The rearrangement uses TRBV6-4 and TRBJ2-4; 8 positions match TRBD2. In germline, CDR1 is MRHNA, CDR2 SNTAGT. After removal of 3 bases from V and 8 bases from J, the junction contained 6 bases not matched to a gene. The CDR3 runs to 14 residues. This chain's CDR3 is CASSERAGGDIQYF. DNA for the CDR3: TGTGCCAGCAGTGAGCGGGCGGGAGGAGACATTCAGTACTTC.

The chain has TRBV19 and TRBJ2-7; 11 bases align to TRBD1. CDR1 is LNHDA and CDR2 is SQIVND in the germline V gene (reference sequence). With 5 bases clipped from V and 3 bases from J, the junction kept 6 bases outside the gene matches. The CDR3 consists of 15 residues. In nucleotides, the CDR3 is TGTGCCAGTAGTCAGACGGACAGGGGGCTCTACGAGCAGTACTTC. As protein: CASSQTDRGLYEQYF.

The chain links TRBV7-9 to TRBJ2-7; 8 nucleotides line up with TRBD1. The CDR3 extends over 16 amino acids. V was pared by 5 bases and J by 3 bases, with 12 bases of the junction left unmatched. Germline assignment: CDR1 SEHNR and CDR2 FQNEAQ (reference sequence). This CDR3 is CASSPLTGASDYEQYF. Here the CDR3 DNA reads TGTGCCAGCAGCCCTCTGACAGGGGCGAGTGACTACGAGCAGTACTTC.

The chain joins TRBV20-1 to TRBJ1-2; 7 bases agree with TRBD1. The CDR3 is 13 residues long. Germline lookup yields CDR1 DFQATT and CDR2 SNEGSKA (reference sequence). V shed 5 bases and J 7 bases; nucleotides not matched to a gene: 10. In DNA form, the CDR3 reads TGCAGTGCTCTCCAGGAGGGGGCTATTGGCTACACCTTC. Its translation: CSALQEGAIGYTF.

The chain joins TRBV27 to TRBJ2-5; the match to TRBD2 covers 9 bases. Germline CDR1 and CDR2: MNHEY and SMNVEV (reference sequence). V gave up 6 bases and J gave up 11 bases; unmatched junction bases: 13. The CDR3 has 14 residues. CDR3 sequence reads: CASRELAGVGEQYF. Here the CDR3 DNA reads TGTGCCAGCAGGGAACTAGCGGGCGTGGGGGAGCAGTACTTC.

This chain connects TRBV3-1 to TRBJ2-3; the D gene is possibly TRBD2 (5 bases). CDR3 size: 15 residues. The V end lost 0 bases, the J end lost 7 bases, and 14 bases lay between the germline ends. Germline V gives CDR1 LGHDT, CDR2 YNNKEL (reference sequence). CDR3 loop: CASSQDWSSTNTQYF. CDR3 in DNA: TGTGCCAGCAGCCAAGATTGGTCTAGCACCAATACGCAGTATTTT.

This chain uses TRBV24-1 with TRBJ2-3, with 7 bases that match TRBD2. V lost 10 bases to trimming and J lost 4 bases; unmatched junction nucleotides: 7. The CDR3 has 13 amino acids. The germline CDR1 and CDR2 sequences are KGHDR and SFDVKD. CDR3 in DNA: TGTGCCACAGGGGAGGGCGTCGCAGATACGCAGTATTTT. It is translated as CATGEGVADTQYF.

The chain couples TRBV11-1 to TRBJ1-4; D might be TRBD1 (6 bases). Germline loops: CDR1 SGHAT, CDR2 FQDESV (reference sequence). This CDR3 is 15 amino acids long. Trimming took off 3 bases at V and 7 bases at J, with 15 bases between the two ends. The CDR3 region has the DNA TGTGCCAGCAGCTTTCAACAGGGTTTCGGTGAAAAACTGTTTTTT. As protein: CASSFQQGFGEKLFF.